These T cell receptor beta chains were read from a single sample in a study of Ad26.COV2.S vaccination and SARS-CoV-2 variants. The protocol was immunoSEQ multiplex PCR, while the TCRdb copy is restricted to in-frame clones and leaves out a portion. The sample has 400,000 to 450,000 clones; 90% are singletons. The specimen comprised peripheral blood, sampled in a trial of Ad26.COV2.S vaccine versus placebo. The receptors here all came from a person aged 18 to 59 who received the Ad26.COV2.S COVID-19 vaccine or a placebo. Both conserved end residues are part of each CDR3. Each record gives: clone size, D gene, J gene, V gene, CDR3 protein, CDR3 DNA. D genes are given only for firm matches. For some rows the clone size is stated as once, few or many, or as a class when expanded; others skip it.

NA | TRBD2 | TRBJ2-3 | TRBV5-1 | CASSLLGFEREFDTQYF | TGCGCCAGCAGCCTTCTTGGGTTCGAGCGGGAGTTTGATACGCAGTATTTT
once | NA | TRBJ1-2 | TRBV5-4 | CASSLGQDGYTF | TGTGCCAGCAGCTTGGGACAGGATGGCTACACCTTC
NA | TRBD1 | TRBJ2-1 | TRBV18 | CASSPLGTGNEQFF | TGTGCCAGCTCACCGTTAGGGACAGGTAATGAGCAGTTCTTC
once | NA | TRBJ2-1 | TRBV7-9 | CASSLPIVVYNEQFF | TGTGCCAGCAGCTTACCGATAGTGGTCTACAATGAGCAGTTCTTC
NA | TRBD1 | TRBJ2-2 | TRBV18 | CASSQLGTDNTGELFF | TGTGCCAGCTCCCAGCTCGGGACAGACAACACCGGGGAGCTGTTTTTT
NA | NA | TRBJ2-3 | TRBV7-2 | CASSYATDTQYF | TGTGCCAGCAGCTACGCCACAGATACGCAGTATTTT
NA | NA | TRBJ1-5 | TRBV12-5 | CASGLVGNQPQHF | TGTGCTAGTGGTTTGGTAGGTAATCAGCCCCAGCATTTT
NA | NA | TRBJ2-2 | TRBV6-2/TRBV6-3 | CASSYSITGHLFYTGELFF | TGTGCCAGCAGTTACTCGATCACGGGACACTTATTCTACACCGGGGAGCTGTTTTTT
NA | NA | TRBJ2-7 | TRBV28 | CASIRQSGTYEQYF | TGTGCCAGCATACGACAATCTGGGACCTACGAGCAGTACTTC
NA | NA | TRBJ2-3 | TRBV5-1 | CASSLGDIPNTDTQYF | TGCGCCAGCAGCTTGGGGGACATACCTAACACAGATACGCAGTATTTT
NA | TRBD2 | TRBJ2-2 | TRBV4-1 | CASSTVGLARTGELFF | TGCGCCAGCAGCACTGTTGGACTAGCGCGCACCGGGGAGCTGTTTTTT
few | NA | TRBJ2-2 | TRBV19 | CASKVGGRVVRELFF | TGTGCCAGTAAAGTCGGGGGTAGGGTTGTGCGGGAGCTGTTTTTT
NA | NA | TRBJ1-6 | TRBV5-5 | CASSLVWEIGSPLHF | TGTGCCAGCAGCTTGGTCTGGGAAATTGGATCACCCCTCCACTTT
once | TRBD2 | TRBJ2-1 | TRBV7-6 | CASSLNREGHNEQFF | TGTGCCAGCAGCTTAAATCGGGAGGGACACAATGAGCAGTTCTTC
once | NA | TRBJ2-1 | TRBV6-5 | CASRAGLNEQFF | TGTGCCAGCAGAGCAGGGTTAAATGAGCAGTTCTTC
NA | NA | TRBJ2-2 | TRBV7-6 | CASSLGAGELFF | TGTGCCAGCAGCTTGGGGGCCGGGGAGCTGTTTTTT
NA | NA | TRBJ2-7 | TRBV5-4 | CASSSSWDRSSYEQYF | TGTGCCAGCAGCTCGTCCTGGGACCGGAGCTCCTACGAGCAGTACTTC
NA | NA | TRBJ1-2 | TRBV27 | CASSPPPSGYTF | TGTGCCAGCAGTCCCCCCCCGAGCGGCTACACCTTC
NA | NA | TRBJ2-3 | TRBV19 | CASSISGDTQYF | TGTGCCAGTAGTATCAGTGGGGATACGCAGTATTTT
once | TRBD1 | TRBJ1-3 | TRBV6-5 | CASSYQTGWSGNTIYF | TGTGCCAGCAGTTACCAGACAGGGTGGTCTGGAAACACCATATATTTT
NA | NA | TRBJ2-2 | TRBV19 | CASSIVGVPTGELFF | TGTGCCAGTAGTATAGTTGGGGTCCCCACCGGGGAGCTGTTTTTT
once | NA | TRBJ1-3 | TRBV9 | CASSPRQDSGNTIYF | TGTGCCAGCAGCCCCCGACAGGATTCTGGAAACACCATATATTTT
NA | NA | TRBJ2-3 | TRBV29-1 | CSVGTASTDTQYF | TGCAGCGTTGGGACAGCTAGCACAGATACGCAGTATTTT
NA | NA | TRBJ1-1 | TRBV7-9 | CASSFPRDKALMNTEAFF | TGTGCCAGCAGCTTCCCCCGGGACAAAGCCTTAATGAACACTGAAGCTTTCTTT
NA | NA | TRBJ2-1 | TRBV6-2/TRBV6-3 | CASSYSSGSDEQFF | TGTGCCAGCAGTTACTCGTCTGGGTCGGATGAGCAGTTCTTC
NA | NA | TRBJ2-1 | TRBV4-1 | CASSQAPLADEQFF | TGCGCCAGCAGCCAAGCTCCTCTGGCCGATGAGCAGTTCTTC
NA | TRBD1 | TRBJ2-7 | TRBV30 | CAWMDRKSYEQYF | TGTGCCTGGATGGACAGGAAATCCTACGAGCAGTACTTC
NA | NA | TRBJ2-7 | TRBV7-9 | CASSLTGLPLDEQYF | TGTGCCAGCAGCTTAACCGGACTACCCCTCGACGAGCAGTACTTC
NA | NA | TRBJ2-1 | TRBV2 | CASSNNEQFF | TGTGCCAGCAGTAACAATGAGCAGTTCTTC
once | NA | TRBJ2-5 | TRBV4-3 | CASSQEWASYQETQYF | TGCGCCAGCAGCCAAGAATGGGCGTCGTACCAAGAGACCCAGTACTTC
NA | TRBD1 | TRBJ2-7 | TRBV29-1 | CSVGQGAYEQYF | TGCAGCGTTGGACAGGGGGCCTACGAGCAGTACTTC
NA | TRBD2 | TRBJ2-1 | TRBV27 | CASSLSGINEQFF | TGTGCCAGCAGTTTAAGCGGGATTAATGAGCAGTTCTTC
NA | NA | TRBJ2-1 | TRBV19 | CASSIPGVEDNEQFF | TGTGCCAGTAGTATACCGGGAGTCGAAGACAATGAGCAGTTCTTC
once | NA | TRBJ2-7 | TRBV11-2 | CASSFEGYEQYF | TGTGCCAGCAGCTTTGAGGGATACGAGCAGTACTTC
NA | NA | TRBJ2-1 | TRBV2 | CASSADNHNEQFF | TGTGCCAGCAGTGCCGACAACCACAATGAGCAGTTCTTC
NA | NA | TRBJ2-5 | TRBV7-9 | CASSLMGVQETQYF | TGTGCCAGCAGCTTAATGGGGGTACAAGAGACCCAGTACTTC
NA | NA | TRBJ2-5 | TRBV3-1/TRBV3-2 | CASSQETASETQYF | TGTGCCAGCAGCCAAGAAACAGCGTCGGAGACCCAGTACTTC
NA | TRBD1 | TRBJ2-7 | TRBV24-1 | CATSDPQRGQNSYEQYF | TGTGCCACCAGTGATCCCCAACGGGGACAGAACTCCTACGAGCAGTACTTC
NA | NA | TRBJ2-7 | TRBV7-3 | CASSLSGASVEQYF | TGTGCCAGCAGCTTGTCAGGGGCCTCCGTAGAGCAGTACTTC
NA | NA | TRBJ1-1 | TRBV6-5 | CASSRAGQNTEAFF | TGTGCCAGCAGTCGCGCGGGGCAGAACACTGAAGCTTTCTTT
NA | TRBD2 | TRBJ2-7 | TRBV2 | CASSEASGSAKQYF | TGTGCCAGCAGTGAGGCTAGCGGGAGTGCAAAGCAGTACTTC
NA | TRBD1 | TRBJ1-2 | TRBV4-3 | CASSQDVDLGQGYYGYTF | TGCGCCAGCAGCCAAGACGTTGATTTGGGACAGGGGTACTATGGCTACACCTTC
few | TRBD2 | TRBJ2-1 | TRBV5-1 | CASSKGLANGLYNEQFF | TGCGCCAGCAGCAAGGGACTAGCGAATGGACTTTACAATGAGCAGTTCTTC
NA | NA | TRBJ2-7 | TRBV20-1 | CSATFYEQYF | TGCAGTGCTACCTTCTACGAGCAGTACTTC
NA | NA | TRBJ1-4 | TRBV5-1 | CASSPGGTTNEKLFF | TGCGCCAGCAGCCCCGGGGGGACAACTAATGAAAAACTGTTTTTT
NA | NA | TRBJ1-2 | TRBV27 | CASSFLQGTSYGYTF | TGTGCCAGCAGTTTTCTACAGGGAACTAGCTATGGCTACACCTTC
once | NA | TRBJ2-5 | TRBV28 | CASSLLGPGQETQYF | TGTGCCAGCAGTTTATTGGGCCCCGGACAAGAGACCCAGTACTTC
NA | TRBD1 | TRBJ1-6 | TRBV2 | CASQGSSYNSPLHF | TGTGCCTCACAGGGGAGCTCCTATAATTCACCCCTCCACTTT